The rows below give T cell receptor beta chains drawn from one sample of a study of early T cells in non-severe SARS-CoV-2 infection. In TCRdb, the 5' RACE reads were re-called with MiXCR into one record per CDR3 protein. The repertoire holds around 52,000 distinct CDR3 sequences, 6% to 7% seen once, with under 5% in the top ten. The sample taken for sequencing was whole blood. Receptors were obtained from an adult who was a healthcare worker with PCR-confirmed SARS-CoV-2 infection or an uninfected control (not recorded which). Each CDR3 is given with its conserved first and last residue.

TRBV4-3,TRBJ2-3,CASSQGRLLADTQYF
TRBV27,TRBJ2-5,CASSLRAGEETQYF
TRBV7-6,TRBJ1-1,CASSPQEGTEAFF
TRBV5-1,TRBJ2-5,CASSPRDPKVETQYF
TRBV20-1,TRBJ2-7,CSARDTAVAHEQYF
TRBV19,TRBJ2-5,CASTKTSVAQETQYF
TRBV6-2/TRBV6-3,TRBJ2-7,CASSSGLAVPSSYEQYF
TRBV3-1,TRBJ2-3,CASSPRGGLTQYF
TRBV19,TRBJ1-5,CASMSGVGYSNQPQHF
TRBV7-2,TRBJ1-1,CASSIRLNTEAFF
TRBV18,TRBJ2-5,CASSPKPRQETQYF
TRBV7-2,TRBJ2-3,CASSCPREASADTQYF
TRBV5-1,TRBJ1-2,CASRDGYGYTF
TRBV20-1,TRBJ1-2,CSARDEAGSGYTF
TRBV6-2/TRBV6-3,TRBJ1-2,CASTPTGGSGYTF
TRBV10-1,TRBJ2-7,CASSFRTGGGEQYF
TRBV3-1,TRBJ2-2,CASRGQGSGELFF